A selection of T cell receptor beta chains follows, all from one sample in a study of naive and memory T cell subsets. TCRdb re-called the 5' RACE reads with MiXCR, one entry per CDR3 protein. Here the sample spans about 48,000 distinct CDR3 sequences, about 4.8% being singletons. The receptor source for this set is a female donor in good health. CDR3s include the opening cysteine and the closing phenylalanine or tryptophan. The D gene is left open where the match is weak. Some rows have no size entry. The others give once, few or many, or a class for an expanded clone.

D gene,V gene,CDR3 length,clone size,J gene,CDR3 DNA,CDR3 protein
TRBD1,TRBV5-1,13,many,TRBJ1-5,TGCGCCAGCAGCTTGACAGGGGATCAGCCCCAGCATTTT,CASSLTGDQPQHF
TRBD1,TRBV5-6,16,many,TRBJ1-3,TGTGCCAGCAGCTTGCTACAGGGGGCCGCTGGAAACACCATATATTTT,CASSLLQGAAGNTIYF
TRBD1,TRBV6-2/TRBV6-3,15,many,TRBJ1-2,TGTGCCAGCAGTTCGGGGACAGGGCGGCACTATGGCTACACCTTC,CASSSGTGRHYGYTF
-,TRBV6-6,12,many,TRBJ2-7,TGTGCCAGCATGGGTCCGGGCTACGAGCAGTACTTC,CASMGPGYEQYF
-,TRBV11-2,15,many,TRBJ2-2,TGTGCCAGCACGCTCGGGTGGACAGACACCGGGGAGCTGTTTTTT,CASTLGWTDTGELFF
TRBD2,TRBV6-5,13,many,TRBJ2-5,TGTGCCAGCAGACGCCCGGGGGGGCAGACCCAGTACTTC,CASRRPGGQTQYF
-,TRBV9,13,many,TRBJ2-5,TGTGCCAGCAGCCCGGGATCACAAGAGACCCAGTACTTC,CASSPGSQETQYF
TRBD2,TRBV28,15,many,TRBJ2-4,TGTGCCAGCAGTGTAGCGGGAGGAAAGAAAAACATTCAGTACTTC,CASSVAGGKKNIQYF
TRBD1,TRBV29-1,15,many,TRBJ2-7,TGCAGCGTGCTGAAATTACGGGACAGGGCCTACGAGCAGTACTTC,CSVLKLRDRAYEQYF
TRBD1,TRBV27,16,many,TRBJ1-2,TGTGCCAGCAGTTCCTACGGACAGGGGCGGAACTATGGCTACACCTTC,CASSSYGQGRNYGYTF
-,TRBV13,14,-,TRBJ2-5,TGTGCCAGCAGCTCATGGATACAGAAAGAGACCCAGTACTTC,CASSSWIQKETQYF
TRBD1,TRBV20-1,13,many,TRBJ1-1,TGCAGTGGATCCGGACAGGGATGGACTGAAGCTTTCTTT,CSGSGQGWTEAFF
TRBD2,TRBV7-2,16,many,TRBJ2-1,TGTGCCAGCAGCTACAGCCCATACGGGAGGTGGGTGGAGCAGTTCTTC,CASSYSPYGRWVEQFF
TRBD1,TRBV13,18,many,TRBJ1-2,TGTGCCAGCAGAGAAGATGTAGGACAGGGGGCCCCCTCCTATGGCTACACCTTC,CASREDVGQGAPSYGYTF
TRBD1,TRBV20-1,16,many,TRBJ2-2,TGCAGTGCCCCTGTGGTAGGGACAGCGAACACCGGGGAGCTGTTTTTT,CSAPVVGTANTGELFF
TRBD2,TRBV5-6,16,few,TRBJ2-2,TGTGCCAGCAGCTCCCCTAGCGGGGTGAACACCGGGGAGCTGTTTTTT,CASSSPSGVNTGELFF
TRBD2,TRBV20-1,17,many,TRBJ2-1,TGCAGTGCTAGAAGGAGGGAGGCTAGCGGATTACCGGGAGAGTCGTTCTTC,CSARRREASGLPGESFF
TRBD1,TRBV6-6,16,few,TRBJ1-5,TGTGCCAGCAGTTACGGGGGGACAGTAAGTTTATGGCCCCAGCATTTT,CASSYGGTVSLWPQHF
-,TRBV29-1,14,many,TRBJ2-7,TGCAGCGGATTGCAGGGTACACGAATCAACGAGCAGTACTTC,CSGLQGTRINEQYF
-,TRBV7-8,15,many,TRBJ2-3,TGTGCCAGCTGTATCAAGCTGGACTCACGGAATACGCAGTATTTT,CASCIKLDSRNTQYF
-,TRBV7-8,13,many,TRBJ1-1,TGTGCCAGCAGCTTACCATTGAACACTGAAGCTTTCTTT,CASSLPLNTEAFF
-,TRBV7-2,15,few,TRBJ2-3,TGTGCCAGCAGCTTAGTCGGGCATATCACAGATACGCAGTATTTT,CASSLVGHITDTQYF
-,TRBV6-4,17,many,TRBJ1-5,TGTGCCAGCAGTGACTCATCTCAGAGGGACAACAATCAGCCCCAGCATTTT,CASSDSSQRDNNQPQHF
TRBD2,TRBV28,18,many,TRBJ2-7,TGTGCCAGCAGTTTTGTCCCCGGGAGACTAGCGGGAGGGGACGAGCAGTACTTC,CASSFVPGRLAGGDEQYF
TRBD1,TRBV7-2,15,-,TRBJ1-1,TGTGCCAGCAGATTGTCAGGGGGGGTCGCCACTGAAGCTTTCTTT,CASRLSGGVATEAFF
-,TRBV29-1,17,many,TRBJ1-5,TGCAGCGTCGAGACCCTCCGGAGGAGGGGTAACGATCAGCCCCAGCATTTT,CSVETLRRRGNDQPQHF
TRBD2,TRBV12-3/TRBV12-4,17,many,TRBJ2-3,TGTGCCAGCAGTTCTCCGGGACTAGCGGGAGTTACAGATACGCAGTATTTT,CASSSPGLAGVTDTQYF
TRBD1,TRBV20-1,13,many,TRBJ1-5,TGCAGTGCTAACACAGGGGGTGGTCAGCCCCAGCATTTT,CSANTGGGQPQHF
-,TRBV7-2,11,few,TRBJ2-7,TGTGCCAGCAGCTTAGCACGAGAGCAGTACTTC,CASSLAREQYF
TRBD2,TRBV20-1,16,many,TRBJ2-1,TGCAGTGCTAGAGATTCCAGCGGGAGAGGTGGATATGAGCAGTTCTTC,CSARDSSGRGGYEQFF
-,TRBV7-8,15,many,TRBJ2-7,TGTGCCAGCAGCTCCCGTGCAGGGACCTTATACGAGCAGTACTTC,CASSSRAGTLYEQYF
-,TRBV7-8,13,-,TRBJ2-4,TGTGCCAGCAGCTTATCGACCAAAAACATTCAGAACTTC,CASSLSTKNIQNF
TRBD2,TRBV4-1,14,many,TRBJ2-7,TGCGCCAGCAGCCAAGTTGGCGGGAGGTACGAGCAGTACTTC,CASSQVGGRYEQYF
-,TRBV30,16,few,TRBJ1-1,TGTGCCTGGAGTGTACCGTGGGTCGGTTTGAACACTGAAGCTTTCTTT,CAWSVPWVGLNTEAFF
TRBD2,TRBV6-5,15,many,TRBJ2-1,TGTGCCAGCAGTTATTCGTTTAGCGGGAGGGGTGAGCAGTTCTTC,CASSYSFSGRGEQFF
TRBD2,TRBV20-1,14,many,TRBJ2-3,TGCAGTGTTAGTCGGGAGGCTAGCACAGATACGCAGTATTTT,CSVSREASTDTQYF
-,TRBV29-1,14,many,TRBJ1-5,TGCAGCGTTGGGTGGAGCGGGAGCAATCAGCCCCAGCATTTT,CSVGWSGSNQPQHF
TRBD2,TRBV18,15,many,TRBJ2-5,TGTGCCAGCTCACCACCGCTAGCGGGAGCGGAGACCCAGTACTTC,CASSPPLAGAETQYF
-,TRBV9,16,many,TRBJ2-1,TGTGCCAGCAGCGTAGAGCTGCGGAGCTCCTACAATGAGCAGTTCTTC,CASSVELRSSYNEQFF